Sequencing of this TCR beta chain was carried out in a study of CD8 T cells in ankylosing spondylitis. Points from the study as a whole: In peripheral blood, disease-linked CD8+ clones occurred at relatively low frequencies. What appeared characteristic of ankylosing spondylitis blood was a TCR beta motif of eight highly homologous variants. Prior literature has documented some motif variants in synovial fluid and blood from reactive arthritis.

This clonotype was observed a few times. Its antigen is unknown. The CDR3 sequence is 16 residues long. With 3 bases clipped from V and 1 base from J, the junction kept 6 bases outside the gene matches. The germline CDR1 and CDR2 sequences are SGDLS and YYNGEE. MiXCR was run by TCRdb on the 5' RACE reads, yielding one entry per CDR3 protein. Of a few hundred thousand distinct CDR3 sequences in the sample, 18% were seen once. Sequenced material: blood, either unsorted or a sorted T cell fraction (not recorded which). V is TRBV9 and J is TRBJ2-3; 9 bases align to TRBD1. The sequence was collected from a male donor with ankylosing spondylitis or in good health (not recorded which). This CDR3 reads CASSAPGQGGTDTQYF. In DNA form, the CDR3 reads TGTGCCAGCAGCGCCCCGGGACAGGGTGGCACAGATACGCAGTATTTT.